One and the same sample provided the 29 T cell receptor beta chains below, sequenced in a study of cytomegalovirus exposure and HLA in healthy donors. The PCR made use of 60 Vbeta and 13 Jbeta primers. Libraries were prepared by immunoSEQ multiplex PCR; TCRdb keeps only in-frame clonotypes and omits some of them. In the table there are some 200,000 clones, around 77% of which are singletons. The specimen sequenced was PBMCs. All receptors come from a woman in her 30s in good health and CMV-seronegative.

This clone was seen just once. CDR3 protein: CASSGSRGGNQPQHF. The CDR3, as DNA: TGTGCCAGCTCCGGGAGCCGGGGGGGTAATCAGCCCCAGCATTTT. J is TRBJ1-5 and V is TRBV5-6, with D possibly matching TRBD1 (5 bases). Germline CDR1 is SGHDT and CDR2 is YYEEEE. With 7 bases removed from V and 4 bases from J, the gap between germline ends came to 18 bases. This CDR3 spans 15 amino acids.

V is TRBV7-3 and J is TRBJ2-6; a weak D match, TRBD1 (6 bases). Germline values: CDR1 SGHTA, CDR2 FQGTGA. V was pared by 4 bases and J by 3 bases, with 13 bases between. The CDR3 totals 16 residues. As DNA, the CDR3 is TGTGCCAGCAGCTCGCAGGGGATAGTTGGGGCCAACGTCCTGACTTTC. Translation gives CASSSQGIVGANVLTF.

To note about this clone: Compared with germline, one end of the junction differs, possibly owing to a read error. The chain employs TRBV6-5 and TRBJ1-4, with D unresolved. Germline assignment: CDR1 MNHEY and CDR2 SVGAGI. The CDR3 spans 16 residues. CDR3 in amino acids: CVSSYVFLSGIEKLFF. The CDR3 region has the DNA TGTGTCAGCAGTTACGTCTTCCTGTCAGGAATTGAAAAACTGTTTTTT.

V is TRBV5-4 and J is TRBJ2-5, with a weak D call TRBD2 (5 bases). Germline V lookup: CDR1 SGHNT, CDR2 YYREEE (reference sequence). The CDR3 totals 12 residues. V was clipped by 4 bases and J by 2 bases, with 6 bases between them. CDR3 sequence: CASSREQETQYF. DNA for the CDR3: TGTGCCAGCAGCCGGGAACAAGAGACCCAGTACTTC.

This clone was observed a few times. In the same sample, other DNA sequences code for this CDR3. This chain uses TRBV6-4 with TRBJ2-1, with TRBD2 as a possible D gene (6 bases). This CDR3 comprises 15 residues. Germline-derived CDR1 and CDR2 are MRHNA and SNTAGT. Trimming stripped 0 bases from V and 0 bases from J, with 6 bases between. The CDR3 spells CASSDSSGSYNEQFF. The CDR3 bases are TGTGCCAGCAGTGACTCTAGCGGCTCCTACAATGAGCAGTTCTTC.

This sequence joins TRBV19 and TRBJ2-5, with 8 bases matching TRBD2. This CDR3 contains 15 residues. Trimming took 3 bases from V and 5 from J; bases not matched to a gene: 8. Germline assignment: CDR1 LNHDA and CDR2 SQIVND (reference sequence). CDR3 nucleotide sequence: TGTGCCAGTAGTATCCCTCGGGGGGGCGCGGAGACCCAGTACTTC. This codes for CASSIPRGGAETQYF. Looking up the rest from reference TRBV19 and TRBJ2-5 gives the full variable domain: DGGITQSPKYLFRKEGQNVTLSCEQNLNHDAMYWYRQDPGQGLRLIYYSQIVNDFQKGDIAEGYSVSREKKESFPLTVTSAQKNPTAFYLCASSIPRGGAETQYFGPGTRLLVL.

The chain combines TRBV18 with TRBJ1-3, with TRBD1 matching over 8 bases. Trimming took 0 bases from V and 5 from J; bases not matched to a gene: 3. CDR3 length equals 15 residues. Germline V gene data show CDR1 as KGHSH and CDR2 as LQKENI. The CDR3 reads CASSPPRQGRNTIYF. In DNA form, the CDR3 reads TGTGCCAGCTCACCACCGCGACAGGGGAGAAACACCATATATTTT.

The J gene is TRBJ1-1, the V gene TRBV5-4, with unresolved D. CDR3 length: 14 residues. Germline CDR1 reads SGHNT; CDR2 reads YYREEE (reference sequence). Trimming removed 0 bases at V and 4 bases at J, with 10 bases between. CDR3 residues: CASSLGVRSTEAFF. The CDR3, as DNA: TGTGCCAGCAGCTTGGGGGTTAGGAGCACTGAAGCTTTCTTT.

The sample holds a few counts of this clone. This CDR3 is CASTPLADNEQFF. CDR3 nucleotides: TGTGCCAGCACCCCACTAGCGGACAATGAGCAGTTCTTC. The rearrangement links TRBV28 to TRBJ2-1; 8 bases fit TRBD2. Germline V gives CDR1 MDHEN, CDR2 SYDVKM. This CDR3 is 13 amino acids long. Germline trimming cut 7 bases from V and 5 bases from J; bases unmatched to any gene: 4.

The chain uses TRBV15 and TRBJ1-5; D is uncertain. CDR3 length equals 12 residues. Deletions cut 8 bases from V and 1 base from J, with 6 bases between. Germline lookup yields CDR1 LNHNV and CDR2 YYDKDF (reference sequence). The CDR3 spells CATSRSNQPQHF. The DNA of the CDR3 is TGTGCCACCTCCAGAAGCAATCAGCCCCAGCATTTT. Together with reference TRBV15 and TRBJ1-5, the CDR3 gives the full variable domain: DAMVIQNPRYQVTQFGKPVTLSCSQTLNHNVMYWYQQKSSQAPKLLFHYYDKDFNNEADTPDNFQSRRPNTSFCFLDIRSPGLGDTAMYLCATSRSNQPQHFGDGTRLSIL.

This chain links TRBV9 with TRBJ2-3; possibly TRBD1 for D (5 bases). This CDR3 region has 14 residues. Trimming pared 7 bases from V and 0 bases from J, leaving 12 bases between. Germline CDR1 is SGDLS and CDR2 is YYNGEE. CDR3 nucleotides: TGTGCCAGCGGGGTAGGGGCTAGCACAGATACGCAGTATTTT. Translating it yields CASGVGASTDTQYF.

The CDR3 sequence: CSVGGSGGKETQYF. The DNA for the CDR3 is TGCAGCGTTGGAGGGAGCGGCGGTAAAGAGACCCAGTACTTC. The V call is TRBV29-1, the J call TRBJ2-5; D is perhaps TRBD2 (5 bases). Germline V gene data show CDR1 as SQVTM and CDR2 as ANQGSEA. The CDR3 is 14 amino acids. V dropped 4 bases and J dropped 3 bases, with 15 bases sitting between them.

This clone was counted a single time. The V call is TRBV7-9, the J call TRBJ1-4; D is ambiguous. The CDR3 loop spans 13 amino acids. Germline V CDR1 and CDR2: SEHNR, FQNEAQ (reference sequence). The germline V and J ends were trimmed by 4 bases and 8 bases, with 11 bases remaining between them. The CDR3 reads CASSSPPGEKLFF. CDR3 DNA: TGTGCCAGCAGCTCACCCCCGGGGGAAAAACTGTTTTTT.

V usage is TRBV7-9 and J usage is TRBJ2-1, with TRBD2 matching 12 bases. The length of the CDR3 is 15 residues. Germline trimming cut 5 bases from V and 7 bases from J; bases unmatched to any gene: 6. Germline CDR1 is SEHNR and CDR2 is FQNEAQ (reference sequence). This chain's CDR3 is CASSETSGSTNEQFF. Written as DNA, the CDR3 is TGTGCCAGCAGCGAGACTAGCGGGAGTACGAATGAGCAGTTCTTC.

The chain joins TRBV4-1 to TRBJ1-2; TRBD1 matches 7 bases. Germline V gene lookup returns CDR1 MGHRA and CDR2 YSYEKL. This CDR3 is 14 amino acids long. The trim removed 4 bases at V and 7 bases at J, leaving 9 bases unmatched. The CDR3 nucleotides read TGCGCCAGCAGCCGAACAGGGGCCCGAAGTGGCTACACCTTC. It codes for CASSRTGARSGYTF.

The J gene is TRBJ1-1, the V gene TRBV14; TRBD1 agrees at 7 bases. Germline V gives CDR1 SGHDN, CDR2 FVKESK. There are 14 residues in the CDR3. The junction had 1 base not matched to a gene; V was cut back by 3 bases and J by 0 bases. Written as DNA, the CDR3 is TGTGCCAGCAGCCAGGGACAGTTGAACACTGAAGCTTTCTTT. Amino acid sequence: CASSQGQLNTEAFF.

The rearrangement joins TRBV15 to TRBJ2-7, with D possibly matching TRBD2 (6 bases). The germline gives CDR1 LNHNV, CDR2 YYDKDF (reference sequence). Between the trimmed V and J ends, which lost 0 bases and 4 bases, there was a span of 16 bases. This CDR3 is built from 16 residues. The CDR3 nucleotides are TGTGCCACCAGCAGAGATTCACCGCGGGACGGTTACGAGCAGTACTTC. Protein product: CATSRDSPRDGYEQYF.

This rearrangement joins TRBV4-2 to TRBJ2-7, with TRBD1 matching 9 bases. The CDR3 spans 14 residues. Per germline, CDR1 LGHNA and CDR2 YNFKEQ. V trimming: 4 bases; J trimming: 7 bases; junction bases outside the gene matches: 8. CDR3 in amino acids: CASSRDGQGREQYF. The DNA of the CDR3 is TGTGCCAGCAGCCGAGATGGACAGGGGAGGGAGCAGTACTTC.

This sequence joins TRBV27 and TRBJ2-5, with TRBD1 matching over 7 bases. This CDR3 comprises 16 residues. The trim removed 0 bases at V and 5 bases at J, leaving 9 bases unmatched. The germline V gene encodes CDR1 MNHEY and CDR2 SMNVEV (reference sequence). As DNA, the CDR3 is TGTGCCAGCAGTTTATCTGGCAGGGGGACGTGGGAGACCCAGTACTTC. Its translation is CASSLSGRGTWETQYF.

The chain has TRBV6-1 and TRBJ2-5; 7 bases match TRBD1. The end of the DNA fits TRBJ2-7 better, so the J call may be wrong. The germline CDR1 and CDR2 sequences are MNHNS and SASEGT. The CDR3 length is 15 residues. The CDR3 sequence: CASSEVGGAFYEQYF. The CDR3 DNA follows: TGTGCCAGCAGTGAAGTAGGGGGCGCGTTCTACGAGCAGTACTTC.

This chain uses TRBV5-1 with TRBJ2-3, with D possibly being TRBD1 (5 bases). Germline CDR1 is SGHRS and CDR2 is YFSETQ. The CDR3 loop spans 14 amino acids. The V end lost 4 bases, the J end lost 7 bases, and 16 bases lay between the germline ends. In nucleotides, the CDR3 is TGCGCCAGCAGCCCAGGGCAGACTGGGTATACGCAGTATTTT. Translating gives CASSPGQTGYTQYF. Variable domain in full (rest from reference TRBV5-1 and TRBJ2-3): KAGVTQTPRYLIKTRGQQVTLSCSPISGHRSVSWYQQTPGQGLQFLFEYFSETQRNKGNFPGRFSGRQFSNSRSEMNVSTLELGDSALYLCASSPGQTGYTQYFGPGTRLTVL.

This clone was detected only a few times. The gene calls are TRBV30 and TRBJ1-6; maybe TRBD1 (5 bases). The V and J ends lost 5 bases and 7 bases respectively, with 18 bases between them. Per the germline V gene, CDR1 is GTSNPN and CDR2 is SVGIG (reference sequence). The length of the CDR3 is 15 residues. The CDR3 nucleotides are TGTGCCTGGCGGGACTCGATGCGAGGCAATTCACCCCTCCACTTT. As protein: CAWRDSMRGNSPLHF.

This clone was seen more than once but under ten times. This sequence joins TRBV27 and TRBJ2-5; no firm D call. The J call is in doubt because the DNA end fits TRBJ2-7 better. This CDR3 is 11 amino acids long. From germline, CDR1 is MNHEY and CDR2 SMNVEV (reference sequence). This CDR3 reads CASGITYEQYF. CDR3 DNA sequence: TGTGCCAGCGGTATCACCTACGAGCAGTACTTC.

The CDR3 sequence is CASSSSGQGNYNEQFF. In DNA form, the CDR3 reads TGTGCCAGCAGTTCCTCAGGACAGGGGAACTACAATGAGCAGTTCTTC. The chain combines TRBV27 with TRBJ2-1; 9 nucleotides agree with TRBD1. In germline, CDR1 is MNHEY, CDR2 SMNVEV (reference sequence). Trimming cost V 4 bases and J 3 bases; bases outside gene matches: 7. The CDR3 spans 16 residues.

The sample holds one count of this clone. The gene calls are TRBV15 and TRBJ2-7, with TRBD1 matching over 10 bases. This CDR3 comprises 15 residues. Germline lookup yields CDR1 LNHNV and CDR2 YYDKDF (reference sequence). V dropped 1 base and J dropped 5; count of bases not matched to a gene: 5. The CDR3 loop is CATSRGTGGNHEQYF. The CDR3 coding sequence is TGTGCCACCAGCAGAGGGACAGGGGGGAACCACGAGCAGTACTTC.

The V call is TRBV28, the J call TRBJ1-1; unclear D gene. Germline V CDR1 and CDR2: MDHEN, SYDVKM. CDR3 size: 13 residues. The V gene lost 8 bases and the J gene lost 1 base, with 11 bases spanning the gap. CDR3 bases: TGTGCCAGCGGGCCCCTCACGAACACTGAAGCTTTCTTT. Translated: CASGPLTNTEAFF.

CDR3 residues: CASSRGETGVGVRGANVLTF. The CDR3 bases are TGCGCCAGCAGCAGGGGCGAGACAGGGGTTGGGGTCCGGGGGGCCAACGTCCTGACTTTC. The V and J genes are TRBV5-1 and TRBJ2-6; 8 nucleotides match TRBD1. This CDR3 has 20 amino acids. Trimming took 4 bases from V and 4 from J; bases not matched to a gene: 19. Germline-derived CDR1 and CDR2 are SGHRS and YFSETQ.

V and J are TRBV28 and TRBJ1-1; 9 bases map to TRBD1. The ends lost 5 bases at V and 5 bases at J; junction bases unmatched: 9. In germline, CDR1 is MDHEN, CDR2 SYDVKM. This CDR3 region has 15 residues. CDR3: CASSLLQGAPTEAFF. In nucleotides, the CDR3 is TGTGCCAGCAGTCTACTACAGGGGGCGCCGACTGAAGCTTTCTTT.

The chain couples TRBV18 to TRBJ2-1; D unresolved. The CDR3 is made up of 11 amino acids. V lost 3 bases and J lost 10, with 7 bases in between. Germline assignment: CDR1 KGHSH and CDR2 LQKENI. The DNA of the CDR3 is TGTGCCAGCTCACCTTACGAGGAGCAGTTCTTC. Its protein product is CASSPYEEQFF.